A single sample gave rise to the 11 T cell receptor beta chains below, sequenced in a study of cytomegalovirus exposure and HLA in healthy donors. In the PCR, 60 Vbeta and 13 Jbeta primers were used. Measured with immunoSEQ multiplex PCR; TCRdb has only the in-frame clones, and not every one. Here the sample spans 150,000 to 200,000 clones, around three quarters being singletons. The sample consisted of PBMCs. The receptors shown here come from a woman in her twenties or thirties in good health and CMV-seropositive.

V and J are TRBV30 and TRBJ2-7, with D uncertain. Germline CDR1 GTSNPN, CDR2 SVGIG (reference sequence). CDR3 length: 12 amino acids. V lost 5 bases to trimming and J lost 3 bases, with 11 bases between them. The CDR3 DNA is TGTGCCTGGGTGGGCCCCGGCTACGAGCAGTACTTC. As protein: CAWVGPGYEQYF.

The genes are TRBV7-9 and TRBJ1-2; D possibly corresponds to TRBD1 (5 bases). CDR1 and CDR2 from the germline V gene are SEHNR and FQNEAQ (reference sequence). Trimming took 4 bases from V and 6 from J, leaving 18 bases between them. This CDR3 spans 15 amino acids. The CDR3: CASSSQTDKFDGYTF. CDR3 in DNA: TGTGCCAGCAGCTCCCAAACGGACAAGTTTGATGGCTACACCTTC.

The CDR3 reads CASTIPGTGTNYGYTF. The CDR3, as DNA: TGTGCCAGCACGATACCCGGGACAGGGACCAACTATGGCTACACCTTC. J is TRBJ1-2 and V is TRBV5-6; TRBD1 matches 9 bases. Unmatched junction bases numbered 11, after V lost 6 bases and J lost 2 bases. The CDR3 covers 16 residues. Germline values: CDR1 SGHDT, CDR2 YYEEEE.

This chain links TRBV30 with TRBJ1-2, with D possibly matching TRBD1 (5 bases). The length of the CDR3 is 13 residues. With 3 bases removed from V and 0 bases from J, the gap between germline ends came to 8 bases. Germline V gene sequence: CDR1 GTSNPN, CDR2 SVGIG (reference sequence). This CDR3 reads CAWRVGANYGYTF. The CDR3 bases are TGTGCCTGGAGGGTAGGGGCTAACTATGGCTACACCTTC.

The chain couples TRBV10-1 to TRBJ2-1, with 10 bases identical to TRBD2. There are 15 residues in the CDR3. CDR1 WNHNN and CDR2 SYGVQD come from the germline V gene (reference sequence). The junction had 7 bases not matched to a gene; V was cut back by 2 bases and J by 9 bases. CDR3 protein: CASSEDLAGVVEQFF. The CDR3 DNA sequence: TGCGCCAGCAGTGAGGATCTAGCGGGGGTCGTTGAGCAGTTCTTC.

This chain links TRBV9 with TRBJ2-2; D perhaps matches TRBD2 (5 bases). Germline V gene lookup returns CDR1 SGDLS and CDR2 YYNGEE. The CDR3 covers 15 residues. The V gene lost 1 base and the J gene lost 4 bases, with 11 bases spanning the gap. CDR3 DNA: TGTGCCAGCAGCGTAAGTCGGGATTTCACCGGGGAGCTGTTTTTT. It translates to CASSVSRDFTGELFF.

The chain employs TRBV7-9 and TRBJ2-7, with D perhaps matching TRBD2 (5 bases). Trimming removed 5 bases at V and 5 bases at J, with 22 bases between. Germline V gene data show CDR1 as SEHNR and CDR2 as FQNEAQ (reference sequence). The CDR3 consists of 16 residues. As DNA, the CDR3 is TGTGCCAGCAGCCTGACAAGGACTGCCTCTTTGGACGAGCAGTACTTC. Amino acids: CASSLTRTASLDEQYF.

CDR3 loop: CASSRLAGVETQYF. CDR3 in DNA: TGTGCCAGCAGCCGACTAGCGGGAGTAGAGACCCAGTACTTC. The chain has TRBV7-9 and TRBJ2-5; 12 nucleotides align to TRBD2. This CDR3 spans 14 amino acids. Losses at the gene ends were 5 bases for V and 4 bases for J; bases not matched to a gene: 2. Germline assignment: CDR1 SEHNR and CDR2 FQNEAQ (reference sequence).

This clone has a single count. J is TRBJ1-1 and V is TRBV9; 9 bases line up with TRBD1. This CDR3 has 13 residues. With 3 bases clipped from V and 10 bases from J, the junction kept 7 bases outside the gene matches. CDR1 is SGDLS, CDR2 YYNGEE, per germline. In DNA, the CDR3 is TGTGCCAGCAGCGATGGGACAGGGCAGAGAGCTTTCTTT. It is translated as CASSDGTGQRAFF.

The chain employs TRBV5-1 and TRBJ2-7, with 9 bases aligning to TRBD2. Germline values: CDR1 SGHRS, CDR2 YFSETQ. The trim removed 1 base at V and 2 bases at J, leaving 4 bases unmatched. CDR3 length equals 15 residues. This chain's CDR3 is CASSLSSGTTYEQYF. The CDR3 DNA reads as TGCGCCAGCAGCTTGTCTAGCGGGACTACCTACGAGCAGTACTTC.

This chain joins TRBV19 and TRBJ1-6, with 8 bases aligning to TRBD1. The germline gives CDR1 LNHDA, CDR2 SQIVND (reference sequence). J gave up 9 bases and V 5 bases, and 6 bases lay outside the gene matches. The CDR3 runs 14 residues. Here the CDR3 DNA reads TGTGCCAGTAGTTCGTTAACAGGGGGTTCACCCCTCCACTTT. Residues: CASSSLTGGSPLHF.